The subject of this entry is one T cell receptor (beta chain). This specimen belongs to a study of blood T cells in healthy people across ages. About the research overall: There was about one barcoded beta molecule captured by template switching per two T cells.

A sample-barcoded 5' primer and a J-beta primer mix were used in a second PCR of about 6 to 12 cycles. Each cDNA molecule, via a template-switch adaptor with 12 random nucleotides, was tagged. One entry per CDR3 protein, called by TCRdb with MiXCR from the 5' RACE reads. The data contain more than 800,000 distinct CDR3 sequences, under 45% of them singletons. The germline CDR1 and CDR2 sequences are SGHRS and YFSETQ. CDR3 length equals 15 residues. V lost 2 bases and J lost 1, with 12 bases in between. The rearrangement links TRBV5-1 to TRBJ2-5; unclear D gene. This TCR was sampled from an older woman in good health. Sequenced input: blood. The chain's CDR3 is CASSFTVAFQETQYF. The CDR3 DNA reads as TGCGCCAGCAGCTTTACGGTCGCCTTCCAAGAGACCCAGTACTTC.